This T cell receptor (beta chain) was retrieved from a study of shared clonotypes between healthy human individuals. Using immunoSEQ multiplex PCR, the repertoire was profiled, and TCRdb retains in-frame clones only, with some absent. The sample gives more than 2 million clones, 95% of which show up once; 0.1% to 0.15% is in the top ten. Looked up from germline, CDR1 is SGHDT and CDR2 is YYEEEE. Trimming pared 1 base from V and 0 bases from J, leaving 8 bases between. The CDR3 is 14 residues long. The TCR was taken from a young man in good health. The chain combines TRBV5-6 with TRBJ2-7; D possibly corresponds to TRBD1 (5 bases). What was sequenced was naive CD4+ T cells sorted from blood. As for subset: CD45RA+ positively selected. The CDR3 coding sequence is TGTGCCAGCAGCTTGCAGGGCTCCTCCTACGAGCAGTACTTC. Residues: CASSLQGSSYEQYF.